A selection of T cell receptor beta chains follows, all from one sample in a study of cytomegalovirus exposure and HLA in healthy donors. The assay was immunoSEQ multiplex PCR, and TCRdb's table has in-frame clones only and misses some. The sample includes some 84,000 clones, approximately 90% of them seen just once. Sample: PBMCs. The receptors come from a man aged 25 to 40 in good health and CMV-seronegative. The CDR3 runs from the conserved cysteine through the conserved F or W. D genes are given only for firm matches. A clone size is listed for some rows: how often the clone was seen (once, few, many), or a class if it is expanded.

j_gene | d_gene | abundance | v_gene | CDR3nt | CDR3aa
TRBJ2-7 | . | once | TRBV19 | TGTGCCAGTAGCTCCCGAGTTGGGGGCGTCGAGCAGTACTTC | CASSSRVGGVEQYF
TRBJ2-3 | TRBD1 | . | TRBV6-5 | TGTGCCAGCAGTTATTCCGGGACAGGGTGGGCAGATACGCAGTATTTT | CASSYSGTGWADTQYF
TRBJ2-7 | TRBD1 | few | TRBV5-8 | TGTGCCAGCAGCCGGAGACAGGGGGCAAGCTACGAGCAGTACTTC | CASSRRQGASYEQYF
TRBJ2-7 | TRBD2 | . | TRBV2 | TGTGCCAGCAGTCCCCGGACTAGCGGGAGCCACGAGCAGTACTTC | CASSPRTSGSHEQYF
TRBJ1-2 | . | . | TRBV9 | TGTGCCAGCAGCGTAGGCAGTGTGGGCTACACCTTC | CASSVGSVGYTF
TRBJ1-2 | TRBD1 | . | TRBV28 | TGTGCCAGCAGTTTCCCAGGGGGGTATGGCTACACCTTC | CASSFPGGYGYTF
TRBJ1-2 | . | . | TRBV28 | TGTGCCAGCAGTTTGGCCCGGTTGGCGGGAGGCTACACCTTC | CASSLARLAGGYTF
TRBJ2-5 | TRBD2 | . | TRBV5-1 | TGCGCCAGCAGCACCGGGACTAGCGGGGGGGGACGCCAAGAGACCCAGTACTTC | CASSTGTSGGGRQETQYF
TRBJ2-7 | . | once | TRBV6-1 | TGTGCCAGCAGCGCCCTAGCTGGGAGCACCTACGAGCAGTACTTC | CASSALAGSTYEQYF
TRBJ2-1 | TRBD2 | . | TRBV10-3 | TGTGCCATCAGCCGGACTAGCGGGGCGTTTGATGAGCAGTTCTTC | CAISRTSGAFDEQFF
TRBJ2-7 | TRBD2 | few | TRBV6-1 | TGTGCCAGCAGCGCCCTTGGAACTAGCGGGAGGGCCACGTACTTC | CASSALGTSGRATYF
TRBJ2-3 | . | . | TRBV30 | TGTGCCTGGAGTGCAGGAATCGGTTTGAGGGCAGATACGCAGTATTTT | CAWSAGIGLRADTQYF
TRBJ2-7 | . | . | TRBV7-9 | TGTGCCAGCAGCTTAGCAGGAGGATCCTACGAGCAGTACTTC | CASSLAGGSYEQYF
TRBJ1-1 | . | . | TRBV7-9 | TGTGCCAGCAGCTTAGGTGGGAGCACTGAAGCTTTCTTT | CASSLGGSTEAFF
TRBJ2-2 | TRBD2 | . | TRBV15 | TGTGCCACCAGCGGCGGGAGTGAGGCCGGGGAGCTGTTTTTT | CATSGGSEAGELFF
TRBJ1-2 | . | . | TRBV6-1 | TGTGCCAGCAGTCGTCACCGGGAGGGCTACACCTTC | CASSRHREGYTF
TRBJ1-2 | TRBD1 | once | TRBV18 | TGTGCCAGCTCACCACAGGGGGCAAGGTATGGCTACACCTTC | CASSPQGARYGYTF
TRBJ1-5 | . | . | TRBV2 | TGTGCCAGCAGTGATCAACAGGGAAACAATCAGCCCCAGCATTTT | CASSDQQGNNQPQHF
TRBJ2-3 | TRBD1 | . | TRBV7-8 | TGTGCCAGCAGCTTAGGAGGGACAGGAGCAGATACGCAGTATTTT | CASSLGGTGADTQYF
TRBJ1-3 | TRBD1 | . | TRBV28 | TGTGCCAGCAGTGTAACAGGGGGCGTTGGAAACACCATATATTTT | CASSVTGGVGNTIYF
TRBJ2-2 | TRBD2 | . | TRBV2 | TGTGCCAGCTTCCAAGGTAGCGGGACCGGGGAGCTGTTTTTT | CASFQGSGTGELFF
TRBJ2-7 | . | . | TRBV5-1 | TGCGCCAGCAGCTTGGCCGGAGACAGTCTCTACGAGCAGTACTTC | CASSLAGDSLYEQYF
TRBJ2-2 | TRBD2 | . | TRBV28 | TGTGCCAGCAGTTTAATAGCGGGAGCCGGGGAGCTGTTTTTT | CASSLIAGAGELFF
TRBJ1-1 | TRBD1 | . | TRBV7-9 | TGTGCCAGCAGCTTAATCACAGGGGTCCACACTGAAGCTTTCTTT | CASSLITGVHTEAFF
TRBJ1-1 | TRBD1 | . | TRBV29-1 | TGCAGCGTTTTGGGACAGCTTAACACTGAAGCTTTCTTT | CSVLGQLNTEAFF
TRBJ2-1 | . | . | TRBV4-1 | TGCGCCAGCAGCCAAGCGCGGCAGGGTTACAATGAGCAGTTCTTC | CASSQARQGYNEQFF
TRBJ2-3 | TRBD2 | . | TRBV4-1 | TGCGCCAGCAGCCAGGAGGTAGGGACTAGCGGTACCACCACAGATACGCAGTATTTT | CASSQEVGTSGTTTDTQYF
TRBJ1-2 | . | . | TRBV28 | TGTGCCAGCAGTTCCAGTTGGTCGAGGGCAAACTATGGCTACACCTTC | CASSSSWSRANYGYTF
TRBJ1-1 | TRBD1 | . | TRBV29-1 | TGCAGCGCCCATGACAGGGGCTTCACTGAAGCTTTCTTT | CSAHDRGFTEAFF
TRBJ1-2 | TRBD1 | . | TRBV6-6 | TGTGCCAGCAGTTACCCGCAGGGGGGTAACTATGGCTACACCTTC | CASSYPQGGNYGYTF
TRBJ2-4 | TRBD1 | once | TRBV19 | TGTGCCAGTTCGACAGGGGTCGGAAACATTCAGTACTTC | CASSTGVGNIQYF
TRBJ1-4 | . | . | TRBV6-1 | TGTGCCAGCAACCCTCGACAGGATAATGAAAAACTGTTTTTT | CASNPRQDNEKLFF
TRBJ1-1 | . | few | TRBV27 | TGTGCCACCCTCGCCGGGTTCGCTGAAGCTTTCTTT | CATLAGFAEAFF
TRBJ2-5 | . | . | TRBV7-3 | TGTGCCAGCAGCCAAGGCGTTCTTTCCCGGGAAGACGAAGAGACCCAGTACTTC | CASSQGVLSREDEETQYF
TRBJ1-5 | . | few | TRBV19 | TGTGCCAGTAACGGGAATAGCAATCAGCCCCAGCATTTT | CASNGNSNQPQHF
TRBJ2-1 | TRBD1 | . | TRBV7-9 | TGTGCCAGCAGCTTAGGACAGGGGTGGGCCAATGAGCAGTTCTTC | CASSLGQGWANEQFF
TRBJ2-1 | . | . | TRBV18 | TGTGCCAGCTCACCTAGGGGGACTACTACAAATGAGCAGTTCTTC | CASSPRGTTTNEQFF
TRBJ2-7 | . | . | TRBV6-1 | TGTGCCAGCAGTGAATCGGTGGGGCCGCGGGGCGAGCAGTACTTC | CASSESVGPRGEQYF
TRBJ2-7 | TRBD1 | . | TRBV9 | TGTGCCAGCAGCAGAACAGGGGGCGCGGAAAACGAGCAGTACTTC | CASSRTGGAENEQYF
TRBJ2-3 | TRBD2 | . | TRBV4-1 | TGCGCCAGCAGCCAATTCACGACTAGCGGCACAGATACGCAGTATTTT | CASSQFTTSGTDTQYF
TRBJ2-3 | TRBD2 | . | TRBV19 | TGTGCCAGTAGTCCGGGGACTAGCGGTATGACAGATACGCAGTATTTT | CASSPGTSGMTDTQYF
TRBJ2-1 | TRBD1 | . | TRBV7-9 | TGTGCCAGCAGCTTTAATGGGGACAGGGGCCTCTTCGGGCAGTTCTTC | CASSFNGDRGLFGQFF
TRBJ2-5 | TRBD1 | . | TRBV11-3 | TGTGCCAGCAGCTTAAATTCGTTGACAGGGGCGGGGACCCAGTACTTC | CASSLNSLTGAGTQYF